The present T cell receptor beta chain was sequenced within a study of blood T cell repertoires in COVID-19 (dated by TCRdb to the early 2020s). Regarding the research as a whole: The collaborator samples originated in the United States, Italy and Spain and spanned the acute and convalescent phases of COVID-19. The material from the prospective study consisted of cDNA or gDNA derived from T cells, B-cell-depleted T cells, or PBMCs. Subjects who had been exposed to COVID-19, were actively infected with it, or had recovered from it provided the deeply sampled blood TCRbeta repertoires that made up the dataset. The repertoires were made available in a free public database intended to serve as a resource for research on the immune response to SARS-CoV-2. The samples were drawn from the first 160 participants of the ongoing ImmuneRACE study and from 950 to 1,500 subjects provided by 6 global collaborators. Nearly every sample came with metadata listing a de-identified subject ID, COVID-19 status, age in years and sex. Where HLA class I and class II types were available, the types were taken from metadata supplied by the sample provider, not from assay-based typing. Study-level results and caveats: How much clinical and demographic metadata was included differed by source and by participant, and the metadata was provided uncurated.

TCRbeta CDR3 regions were amplified from genomic DNA by means of the immunoSEQ Assay, a bias-controlled multiplex PCR. In the original analysis: The number of nucleated cells in each sample was estimated from the amplification of reference gene primers within the assay. To quantify the absolute abundance of each unique TCRbeta CDR3 rearrangement, sequence reads were collapsed and filtered. For each sample, productive Simpson clonality was calculated by taking the square root of Simpson's diversity index across productive rearrangements. TCRdb limited this immuneACCESS table to in-frame rearrangements with V and J called. A share of clones is missing; checked studies link under half to unresolved V genes, and the rest is unexplained. V and J calls and clone size are copied from that table; D and trimming were computed from the DNA. Recorded for this sample are over 60,000 clones; approximately 92% of them occurred a single time. Around 10% of the sample goes to the ten largest clones.

Collaborating institutions collected whole blood in K2EDTA tubes following their own protocols. For TCRbeta analysis, collaborators shipped samples as frozen whole blood, isolated PBMCs, or DNA extracted from either of those sample types. Remarks on this clone: Its antigen remains unidentified. Nothing much larger sits one base from this clone, and base qualities are not available.

The sequenced sample was peripheral blood. The sequence derives from an elderly man with acute or convalescent COVID-19.

The CDR3 has the sequence CASSSMGARTYNEQFF. The DNA is as follows: TGTGCCAGCTCGTCCATGGGGGCGCGCACCTACAATGAGCAGTTCTTC. This receptor chain uses TRBV7-9 and TRBJ2-1; perhaps TRBD1 is the D gene, with 6 bases matching. V is pared back by 8 bases and J by 2 bases, with 19 bases lying between the germline termini. There are 16 amino acids in the CDR3, from cysteine to phenylalanine inclusive. Of all the DNA, just the CDR3 is kept, 48 bases in frame from base 1. CDR1 and CDR2 were assigned from the germline V gene (reference sequence) as SEHNR and FQNEAQ.